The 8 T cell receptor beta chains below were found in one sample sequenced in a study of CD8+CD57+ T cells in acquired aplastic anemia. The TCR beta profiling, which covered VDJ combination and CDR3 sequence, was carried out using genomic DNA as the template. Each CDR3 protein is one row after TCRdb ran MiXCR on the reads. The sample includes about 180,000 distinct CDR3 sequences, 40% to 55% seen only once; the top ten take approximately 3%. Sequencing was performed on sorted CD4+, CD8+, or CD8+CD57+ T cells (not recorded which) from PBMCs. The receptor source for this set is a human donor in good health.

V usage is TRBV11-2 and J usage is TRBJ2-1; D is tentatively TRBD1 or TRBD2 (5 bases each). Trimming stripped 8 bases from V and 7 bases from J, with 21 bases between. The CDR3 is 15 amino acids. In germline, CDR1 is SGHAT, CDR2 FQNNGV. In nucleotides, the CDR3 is TGTGCCAGCGGGTTGGGCGCACTTGGGGGAAATGAGCAGTTCTTC. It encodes CASGLGALGGNEQFF.

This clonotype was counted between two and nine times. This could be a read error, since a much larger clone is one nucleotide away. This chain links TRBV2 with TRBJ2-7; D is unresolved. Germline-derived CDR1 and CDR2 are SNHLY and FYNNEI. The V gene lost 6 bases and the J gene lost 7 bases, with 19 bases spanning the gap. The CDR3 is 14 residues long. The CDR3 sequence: CASRRSRPLGEQYF. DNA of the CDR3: TGTGCCAGCAGAAGGTCTCGGCCCCTAGGGGAGCAGTACTTC.

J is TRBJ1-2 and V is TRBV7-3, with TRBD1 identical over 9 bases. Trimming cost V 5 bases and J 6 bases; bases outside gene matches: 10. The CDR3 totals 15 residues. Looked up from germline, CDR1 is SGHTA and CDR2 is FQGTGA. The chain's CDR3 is CASSPAPGQGNGYTF. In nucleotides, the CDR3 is TGTGCCAGCAGCCCCGCACCGGGACAGGGAAATGGCTACACCTTC. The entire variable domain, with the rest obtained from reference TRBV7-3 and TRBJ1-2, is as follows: GAGVSQTPSNKVTEKGKYVELRCDPISGHTALYWYRQSLGQGPEFLIYFQGTGAADDSGLPNDRFFAVRPEGSVSTLKIQRTERGDSAVYLCASSPAPGQGNGYTFGSGTRLTVV.

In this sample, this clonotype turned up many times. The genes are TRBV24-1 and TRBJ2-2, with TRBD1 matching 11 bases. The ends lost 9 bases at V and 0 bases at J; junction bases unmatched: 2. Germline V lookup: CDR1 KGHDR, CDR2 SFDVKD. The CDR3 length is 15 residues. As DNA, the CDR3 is TGTGCCACCCGGGGACAGGGGGCGAACACCGGGGAGCTGTTTTTT. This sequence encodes CATRGQGANTGELFF.

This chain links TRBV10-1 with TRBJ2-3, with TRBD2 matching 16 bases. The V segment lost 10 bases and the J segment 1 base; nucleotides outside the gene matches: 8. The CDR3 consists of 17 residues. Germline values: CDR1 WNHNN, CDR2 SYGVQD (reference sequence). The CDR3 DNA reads TGCGCCAACACAAAGGGACTAGCGGGAGGGGGCACAGATACGCAGTATTTT. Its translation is CANTKGLAGGGTDTQYF.

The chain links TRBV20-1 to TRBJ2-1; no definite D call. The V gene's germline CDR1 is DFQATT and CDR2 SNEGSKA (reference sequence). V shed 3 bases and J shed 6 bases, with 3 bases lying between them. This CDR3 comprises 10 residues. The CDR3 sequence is CSASSNEQFF. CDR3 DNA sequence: TGCAGTGCTAGTTCCAATGAGCAGTTCTTC.

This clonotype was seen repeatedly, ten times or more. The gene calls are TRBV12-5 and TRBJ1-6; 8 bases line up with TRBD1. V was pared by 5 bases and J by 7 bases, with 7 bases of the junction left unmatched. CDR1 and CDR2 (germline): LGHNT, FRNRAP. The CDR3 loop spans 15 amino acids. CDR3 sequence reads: CASGAGQGPNSPLHF. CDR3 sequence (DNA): TGTGCTAGTGGTGCCGGACAGGGCCCCAATTCACCCCTCCACTTT.

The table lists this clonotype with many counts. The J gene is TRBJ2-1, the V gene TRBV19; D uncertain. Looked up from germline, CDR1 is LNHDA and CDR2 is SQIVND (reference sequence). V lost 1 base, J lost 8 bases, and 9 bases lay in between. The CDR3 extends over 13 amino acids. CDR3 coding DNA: TGTGCCAGTAGTATAGTGGTCTCCCATGAGCAGTTCTTC. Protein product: CASSIVVSHEQFF.